The rows below give T cell receptor beta chains drawn from one sample of a study of human T cells and chemical hapten exposure. Using its own MiXCR run on the RACE reads, TCRdb lists one record per CDR3 protein. The profile shows about 140,000 distinct CDR3 sequences, 12% of them singletons. The material was whole blood, obtained in connection with sensitization to the hapten diphenylcyclopropenone (DPC). Receptor source: a woman in her fifties or sixties with alopecia areata. Some clones in this sample may be carry-over from other donors' samples. Each CDR3 is given with its conserved first and last residue. Each record gives: D gene, clone size, V gene, J gene, CDR3 protein, CDR3 DNA. The D gene is left open where the match is weak. The size of a clone is reported for some rows only, either as once, few or many, or as a class for expanded clones.

>-|-|TRBV25-1|TRBJ1-1
CASSGQEWTEAFF
TGTGCCAGCAGTGGACAGGAGTGGACTGAAGCTTTCTTT
>TRBD2|-|TRBV19|TRBJ2-7
CASSRPSAGVSEQYF
TGTGCCAGTAGTCGGCCTAGTGCGGGAGTTAGCGAGCAGTACTTC
>TRBD1|-|TRBV29-1|TRBJ2-1
CSAGQGDNEQFF
TGCAGCGCGGGACAGGGGGATAATGAGCAGTTCTTC
>-|many|TRBV6-6|TRBJ1-2
CASSYSNRERGYGYTF
TGTGCCAGCAGTTACTCGAACAGGGAAAGAGGCTATGGCTACACCTTC
>-|-|TRBV30|TRBJ2-3
CAWSVDITDTQYF
TGTGCCTGGAGTGTAGACATCACAGATACGCAGTATTTT
>TRBD2|-|TRBV7-9|TRBJ2-7
CASSLHRRAGAYEQYF
TGTGCCAGCAGCTTACATCGAAGAGCGGGAGCCTACGAGCAGTACTTC
>TRBD2|-|TRBV12-3/TRBV12-4|TRBJ2-7
CASSWGTSVGEQYF
TGTGCCAGCAGTTGGGGGACTAGCGTGGGCGAGCAGTACTTC
>-|many|TRBV28|TRBJ2-6
CASTSGANVLTF
TGTGCCAGCACCTCTGGGGCCAACGTCCTGACTTTC
>TRBD2|few|TRBV11-3|TRBJ2-2
CASSSGLASGELFF
TGTGCCAGCAGCTCGGGACTAGCAAGCGGGGAGCTGTTTTTT
>TRBD1|-|TRBV7-6|TRBJ2-3
CASSSRRQGRKDTQYF
TGTGCCAGCAGCTCGCGACGACAGGGGAGAAAGGATACGCAGTATTTT
>TRBD1|few|TRBV27|TRBJ2-7
CASMPGQGYEQYF
TGTGCCAGCATGCCGGGACAGGGATACGAGCAGTACTTC
>-|few|TRBV2|TRBJ1-6
CASSRQGLSYNSPLHF
TGTGCCAGCAGTCGTCAGGGCCTCTCCTATAATTCACCCCTCCACTTT
>TRBD1|few|TRBV27|TRBJ2-2
CASRQGRTGELFF
TGTGCCAGCCGACAGGGAAGGACCGGGGAGCTGTTTTTT
>-|few|TRBV7-8|TRBJ2-7
CASSPPGLTDEQYF
TGTGCCAGCAGCCCTCCGGGACTGACGGACGAGCAGTACTTC